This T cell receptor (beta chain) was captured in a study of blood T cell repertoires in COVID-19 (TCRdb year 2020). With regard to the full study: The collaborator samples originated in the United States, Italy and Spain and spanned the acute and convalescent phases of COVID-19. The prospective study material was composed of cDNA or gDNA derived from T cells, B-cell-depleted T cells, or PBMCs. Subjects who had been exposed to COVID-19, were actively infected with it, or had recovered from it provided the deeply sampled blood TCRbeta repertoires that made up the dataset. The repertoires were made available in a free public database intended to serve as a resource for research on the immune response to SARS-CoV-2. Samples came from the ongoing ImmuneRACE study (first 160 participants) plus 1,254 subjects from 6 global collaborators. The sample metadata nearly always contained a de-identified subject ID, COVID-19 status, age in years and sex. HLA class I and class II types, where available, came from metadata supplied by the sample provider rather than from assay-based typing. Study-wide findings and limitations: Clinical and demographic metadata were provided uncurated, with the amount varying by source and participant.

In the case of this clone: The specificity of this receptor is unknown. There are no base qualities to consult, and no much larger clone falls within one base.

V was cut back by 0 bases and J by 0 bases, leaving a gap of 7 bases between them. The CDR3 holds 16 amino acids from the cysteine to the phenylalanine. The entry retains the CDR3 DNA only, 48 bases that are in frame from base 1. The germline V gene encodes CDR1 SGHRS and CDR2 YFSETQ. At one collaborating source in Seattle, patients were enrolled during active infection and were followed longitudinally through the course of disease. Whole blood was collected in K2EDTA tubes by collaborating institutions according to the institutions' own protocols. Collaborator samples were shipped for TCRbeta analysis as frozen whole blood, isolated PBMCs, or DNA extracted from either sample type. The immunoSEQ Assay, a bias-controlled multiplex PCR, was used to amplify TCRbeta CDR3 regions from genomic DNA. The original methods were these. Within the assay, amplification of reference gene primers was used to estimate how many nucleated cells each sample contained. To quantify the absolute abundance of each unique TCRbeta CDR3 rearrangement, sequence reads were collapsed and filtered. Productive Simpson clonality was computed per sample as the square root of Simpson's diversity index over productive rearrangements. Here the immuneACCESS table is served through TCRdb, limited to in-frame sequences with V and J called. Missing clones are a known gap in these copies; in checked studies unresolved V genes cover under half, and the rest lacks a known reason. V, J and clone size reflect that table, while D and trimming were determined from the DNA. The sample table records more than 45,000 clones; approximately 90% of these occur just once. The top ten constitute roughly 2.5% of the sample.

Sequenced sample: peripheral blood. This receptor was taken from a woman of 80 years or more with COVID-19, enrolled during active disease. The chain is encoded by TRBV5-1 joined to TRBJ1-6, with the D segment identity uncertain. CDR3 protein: CASSLARSSYNSPLHF. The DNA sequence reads TGCGCCAGCAGCTTGGCCCGGAGCTCCTATAATTCACCCCTCCACTTT.